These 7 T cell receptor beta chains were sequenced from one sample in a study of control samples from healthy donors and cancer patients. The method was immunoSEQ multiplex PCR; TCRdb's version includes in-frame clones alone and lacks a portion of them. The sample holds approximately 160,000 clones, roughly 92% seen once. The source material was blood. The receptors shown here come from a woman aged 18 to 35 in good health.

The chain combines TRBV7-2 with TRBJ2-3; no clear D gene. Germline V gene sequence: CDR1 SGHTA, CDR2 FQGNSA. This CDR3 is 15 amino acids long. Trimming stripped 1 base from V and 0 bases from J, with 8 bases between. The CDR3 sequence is CASSLDRKSTDTQYF. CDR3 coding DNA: TGTGCCAGCAGCTTAGACCGTAAAAGCACAGATACGCAGTATTTT.

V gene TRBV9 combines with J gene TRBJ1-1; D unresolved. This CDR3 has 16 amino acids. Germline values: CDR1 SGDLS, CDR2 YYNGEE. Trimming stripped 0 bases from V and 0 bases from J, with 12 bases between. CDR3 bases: TGTGCCAGCAGCGTAGAACCGCAAATTCTGAACACTGAAGCTTTCTTT. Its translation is CASSVEPQILNTEAFF.

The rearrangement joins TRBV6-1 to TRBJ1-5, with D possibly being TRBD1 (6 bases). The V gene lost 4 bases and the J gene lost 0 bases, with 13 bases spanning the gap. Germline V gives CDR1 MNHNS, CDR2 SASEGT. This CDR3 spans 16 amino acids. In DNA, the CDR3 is TGTGCCAGCAGTGCATTAACAGGGTATAGCAATCAGCCCCAGCATTTT. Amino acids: CASSALTGYSNQPQHF.

The CDR3 region is CASSFRERGQGAYEQYF. In DNA, the CDR3 is TGTGCCAGCAGTTTCCGGGAGAGGGGGCAAGGGGCCTACGAGCAGTACTTC. The rearrangement uses TRBV28 and TRBJ2-7; possible D gene TRBD1, 7 bases. V dropped 3 bases and J dropped 2 bases, with 20 bases sitting between them. Per the germline V gene, CDR1 is MDHEN and CDR2 is SYDVKM. The CDR3 has 17 residues.

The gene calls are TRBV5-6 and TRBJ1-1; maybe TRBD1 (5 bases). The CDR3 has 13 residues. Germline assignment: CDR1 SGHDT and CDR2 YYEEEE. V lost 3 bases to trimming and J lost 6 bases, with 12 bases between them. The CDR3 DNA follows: TGTGCCAGCAGCTCGGTAGGGGAGGCTGAAGCTTTCTTT. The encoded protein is CASSSVGEAEAFF.

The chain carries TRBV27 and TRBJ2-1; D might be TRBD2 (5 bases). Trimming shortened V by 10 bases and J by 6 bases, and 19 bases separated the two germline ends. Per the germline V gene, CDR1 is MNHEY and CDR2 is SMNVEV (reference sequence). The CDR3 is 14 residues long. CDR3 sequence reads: CATLGLDGGNEQFF. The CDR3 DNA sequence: TGTGCCACCTTAGGCCTCGACGGAGGCAATGAGCAGTTCTTC.

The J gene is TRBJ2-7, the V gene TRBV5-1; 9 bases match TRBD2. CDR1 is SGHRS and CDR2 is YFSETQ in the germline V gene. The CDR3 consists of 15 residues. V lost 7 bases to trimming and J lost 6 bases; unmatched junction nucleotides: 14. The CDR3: CASVGVAGGPGEQYF. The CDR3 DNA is TGCGCCAGCGTGGGCGTGGCGGGAGGGCCTGGCGAGCAGTACTTC.